A single T cell receptor (beta chain) is shown here with its context. Antigen: not known. The sample is drawn from a study of T cell responses to AZD1222 COVID-19 vaccine. Study observations and caveats: Mostly white British, mostly female donors; authors suggested clonal diversity may be underestimated. Nearly half of the spike-specific TCRs reportedly recognize variant regions that carry no mutations.

This table comes from immunoSEQ multiplex PCR, and its TCRdb copy is limited to in-frame clones, with some not included. The sample records 100,000 to 150,000 clones, about nine tenths being singletons. This receptor was taken from an adult in good health. This sample comprised peripheral blood, obtained on day 0 of AZD1222 vaccination.

CDR3 loop: CASSQEVKRPTGANVLTF. CDR3 nucleotide sequence: TGCGCCAGCAGCCAAGAGGTGAAAAGACCCACTGGGGCCAACGTCCTGACTTTC. The rearrangement links TRBV4-3 to TRBJ2-6; D gene uncertain. This CDR3 has 18 residues. Trimming pared 0 bases from V and 2 bases from J, leaving 14 bases between. Germline CDR1 LGHNA, CDR2 YSLEER.